Given below is one T cell receptor (beta chain) in context. Its antigen is unidentified. The data originate from a study of shared clonotypes between healthy human individuals. Findings and caveats of the study: Of the naive CD4 clonotypes, approximately 5% were shared across a handful of donors. The four-donor shared clonotypes exceeded non-shared clonotypes in generation probability, with non-shared ones scoring lower.

Data came from immunoSEQ multiplex PCR; TCRdb stores just in-frame clones and leaves some out. The table lists over a million clones, around 97% of them singletons. The TCR was taken from a young man in good health. The sequenced material came from naive CD4+ T cells sorted from blood. Subset described: CD45RA+ positively selected.

The CDR3 region is CASSLSQASIYGYTF. Written as DNA, the CDR3 is TGCGCCAGCAGCTTGAGTCAGGCTTCCATATATGGCTACACCTTC. The chain joins TRBV5-1 to TRBJ1-2; no clear D gene. Germline V CDR1 and CDR2: SGHRS, YFSETQ. This CDR3 has 15 amino acids. Trimming took off 1 base at V and 5 bases at J, with 15 bases between the two ends.